These 2 T cell receptor beta chains came from one sample sequenced in a study of T cells in Graves' hyperthyroidism and ophthalmopathy. Amplified TCR beta CDR3 regions came from RNA transcripts. During a first-round RT-PCR of the TCR CDR3, the HTBI primer set was used. TCRdb itself ran the multiplex PCR reads through MiXCR, one entry per CDR3 protein. Of around 540,000 distinct CDR3 sequences listed, just over 45% are singletons. Material: peripheral blood or thyroid tissue (not recorded which). These receptors were obtained from a woman between 18 and 29 years old with Graves' hyperthyroidism.

This clonotype has at least ten counts. This rearrangement joins TRBV10-2 to TRBJ2-7, with unresolved D. The CDR3 is made up of 11 amino acids. Trimming took 2 bases from V and 9 from J, leaving 8 bases between them. Germline V gives CDR1 WSHSY, CDR2 SAAADI. The CDR3 loop is CASSEPPMQYF. For the CDR3, the DNA is TGCGCCAGCAGTGAGCCTCCTATGCAGTACTTC.

Only a few counts were recorded for this clonotype. This rearrangement joins TRBV29-1 to TRBJ1-1, with D possibly TRBD1 on 5 matching bases. Germline values: CDR1 SQVTM, CDR2 ANQGSEA. This CDR3 has 14 amino acids. V lost 5 bases and J 0 bases, leaving 13 bases between the germline ends. CDR3 sequence (DNA): TGCAGCGTTTCGCCAGGGAGCATGAACACTGAAGCTTTCTTT. Translated: CSVSPGSMNTEAFF.